The 19 T cell receptor beta chains in this list originate from one sample, sequenced in a study of immune characteristics of hereditary and idiopathic chronic pancreatitis. Clones were sequenced by immunoSEQ multiplex PCR, and TCRdb holds only the in-frame ones, with some missing. Seen here are approximately 2,000 clones, more than 60% observed once, and the top ten hold around 17%. The pancreas tissue came from patients undergoing total pancreatectomy with islet autotransplantation. Sequencing was carried out using pancreas tissue with idiopathic chronic pancreatitis. The origin of the receptors is a human donor with chronic pancreatitis.

This sequence joins TRBV27 and TRBJ2-5, with D perhaps matching TRBD1 (6 bases). CDR3 length: 15 residues. Germline CDR1 is MNHEY and CDR2 is SMNVEV (reference sequence). V lost 5 bases and J lost 5, with 18 bases in between. CDR3 DNA sequence: TGTGCCAGCAGTCCCTCCGACAGGTTGAAGGAGACCCAGTACTTC. It specifies CASSPSDRLKETQYF.

This rearrangement joins TRBV9 to TRBJ2-7, with 7 bases identical to TRBD1. V lost 4 bases to trimming and J lost 3 bases; unmatched junction nucleotides: 10. Germline V gives CDR1 SGDLS, CDR2 YYNGEE. The CDR3 contains 15 residues. The CDR3, as DNA: TGTGCCAGCAGCCGGACCGGGACAGAGTTCTACGAGCAGTACTTC. Encoded protein: CASSRTGTEFYEQYF.

The rearrangement uses TRBV25-1 and TRBJ2-7; D is unclear. This CDR3 spans 13 amino acids. The V gene lost 8 bases and the J gene lost 4 bases, with 15 bases spanning the gap. The V gene's germline CDR1 is MGHDK and CDR2 SYGVNS. The CDR3 sequence is CASLSPLTYEQYF. CDR3 DNA sequence: TGTGCCAGCTTGAGCCCCCTGACTTACGAGCAGTACTTC.

The genes are TRBV6-5 and TRBJ1-1; the D is unclear. Trimming left V 7 bases short and J 0 bases short, with 15 bases between. Germline values: CDR1 MNHEY, CDR2 SVGAGI. The CDR3 covers 15 residues. CDR3 residues: CASTPLGELNTEAFF. The CDR3 DNA follows: TGTGCCAGCACCCCCCTTGGGGAACTGAACACTGAAGCTTTCTTT.

The chain uses TRBV7-3 and TRBJ2-1; 7 bases agree with TRBD2. V dropped 6 bases and J dropped 5; count of bases not matched to a gene: 7. Germline V gene lookup returns CDR1 SGHTA and CDR2 FQGTGA. The CDR3 is 14 amino acids. In DNA, the CDR3 is TGTGCCAGCAGGGTAAGCGGGACCAACAATGAGCAGTTCTTC. Its protein product is CASRVSGTNNEQFF.

This chain connects TRBV9 to TRBJ2-1; TRBD2 matches 14 bases. V lost 4 bases, J lost 7 bases, and 4 bases stayed unmatched. CDR1 and CDR2 from the germline V gene are SGDLS and YYNGEE. The CDR3 length is 15 residues. The CDR3 DNA reads TGTGCCAGCAGCCAGACTAGCGGGAGGGCAAATGAGCAGTTCTTC. This codes for CASSQTSGRANEQFF.

V is TRBV7-9 and J is TRBJ2-3, with TRBD1 matching 9 bases. CDR3 size: 14 residues. Germline values: CDR1 SEHNR, CDR2 FQNEAQ (reference sequence). V shed 1 base, J shed 12 bases, and the junction held 8 bases outside the gene matches. The DNA of the CDR3 is TGTGCCAGCAGCTTAGAAGGGACAGGGATGGTCCAGTATTTT. Its protein is CASSLEGTGMVQYF.

This chain joins TRBV6-4 and TRBJ2-3, with 7 bases lining up with TRBD1. The J segment lost 0 bases and the V segment lost 3 bases, leaving 3 bases of the junction unmatched. From germline, CDR1 is MRHNA and CDR2 SNTAGT. This CDR3 region has 15 residues. In DNA form, the CDR3 reads TGTGCCAGCAGTGAGTCAGGGGGAAGCACAGATACGCAGTATTTT. Its translation is CASSESGGSTDTQYF.

This clone was detected only once. J is TRBJ2-1 and V is TRBV10-3, with D possibly TRBD1 on 5 matching bases. V gave up 2 bases and J gave up 10 bases, with 9 bases separating them. Germline loops: CDR1 ENHRY, CDR2 SYGVKD. This CDR3 is built from 12 residues. The CDR3 bases are TGTGCCATCAGTGAGACGGACACAGAGCAGTTCTTC. This translates into CAISETDTEQFF.

The chain uses TRBV2 and TRBJ1-6; D is unclear. Per the germline V gene, CDR1 is SNHLY and CDR2 is FYNNEI. The CDR3 sequence is 13 residues long. Deletions cut 5 bases from V and 7 bases from J, with 9 bases between. CDR3 sequence: CASSKEGNSPLHF. The DNA for the CDR3 is TGTGCCAGCAGTAAAGAAGGAAATTCACCCCTCCACTTT.

This chain links TRBV7-2 with TRBJ2-7, with 8 bases identical to TRBD1. This CDR3 region has 14 residues. The germline V gene has CDR1 SGHTA and CDR2 FQGNSA. J lost 2 bases, V lost 2 bases, and 2 bases had no gene match. Here the CDR3 DNA reads TGTGCCAGCAGCTTAACGACAGGGGCCTACGAGCAGTACTTC. Residues: CASSLTTGAYEQYF. The full variable domain, rest sourced from reference TRBV7-2 and TRBJ2-7, is GAGVSQSPSNKVTEKGKDVELRCDPISGHTALYWYRQSLGQGLEFLIYFQGNSAPDKSGLPSDRFSAERTGGSVSTLTIQRTQQEDSAVYLCASSLTTGAYEQYFGPGTRLTVT.

This clone turned up a few times. This chain uses TRBV3-1 (or the pseudogene TRBV3-2) with TRBJ1-2; 7 bases map to TRBD1. The germline gives CDR1 LGHDT, CDR2 YNNKEL (reference sequence). V gave up 4 bases and J gave up 8 bases; unmatched junction bases: 7. The CDR3 contains 13 residues. The chain's CDR3 is CASSPREGQGYTF. In DNA, the CDR3 is TGTGCCAGCAGCCCACGGGAGGGACAGGGCTACACCTTC.

This clone has only one observation. The rearrangement links TRBV4-1 to TRBJ2-5, with D tentatively TRBD2 (5 bases). Trimming cost V 0 bases and J 5 bases, with 10 bases left between them. CDR1 and CDR2 from the germline V gene are MGHRA and YSYEKL. There are 14 residues in the CDR3. In DNA form, the CDR3 reads TGCGCCAGCAGCCAAGAAGGTAGCGTGGAGACCCAGTACTTC. Protein product: CASSQEGSVETQYF.

Within the sample, this clone is large. This sequence joins TRBV4-3 and TRBJ1-4; D remains ambiguous. This CDR3 spans 15 amino acids. Looked up from germline, CDR1 is LGHNA and CDR2 is YSLEER. Trimming left V 4 bases short and J 8 bases short, with 17 bases between. The CDR3 sequence is CASSPGAEVGEKLFF. The CDR3 DNA follows: TGCGCCAGCAGCCCCGGTGCGGAGGTTGGCGAAAAACTGTTTTTT.

This rearrangement joins TRBV6-1 to TRBJ2-3; 11 bases align to TRBD1. The CDR3 is 15 residues long. V lost 1 base to trimming and J lost 4 bases; unmatched junction nucleotides: 1. Per the germline V gene, CDR1 is MNHNS and CDR2 is SASEGT. In DNA, the CDR3 is TGTGCCAGCAGTGAAGGGACAGGGGGCGCAGATACGCAGTATTTT. This translates into CASSEGTGGADTQYF.

This chain joins TRBV7-2 and TRBJ2-1; 7 bases fit TRBD2. Germline assignment: CDR1 SGHTA and CDR2 FQGNSA. V trimming: 5 bases; J trimming: 7 bases; junction bases outside the gene matches: 14. This CDR3 has 16 residues. The CDR3 loop reads CASSPQTSAGLNEQFF. CDR3 nucleotides: TGTGCCAGCAGCCCTCAAACTAGCGCGGGGCTGAATGAGCAGTTCTTC.

The chain combines TRBV27 with TRBJ2-3, with 7 bases lining up with TRBD1. The CDR3 runs 13 residues. Trimming took 7 bases from V and 2 from J; bases not matched to a gene: 3. CDR1 is MNHEY, CDR2 SMNVEV, per germline (reference sequence). The DNA of the CDR3 is TGTGCCAGCACACAGGGGCCCACAGATACGCAGTATTTT. Its translation: CASTQGPTDTQYF.

The V gene is TRBV6-9, the J gene TRBJ1-5, with D possibly TRBD1 on 6 matching bases. V lost 7 bases, J lost 6 bases, and 13 bases lay in between. This CDR3 region has 13 residues. Germline V gene data show CDR1 as MNHGY and CDR2 as SVAAGI. This chain's CDR3 is CASTNREGQPQHF. DNA of the CDR3: TGTGCCAGCACTAACAGGGAAGGTCAGCCCCAGCATTTT.

J is TRBJ1-1 and V is TRBV9; weak D call: TRBD1 (5 bases). The CDR3 consists of 13 residues. Trimming took 2 bases from V and 2 from J, leaving 7 bases between them. Germline V gives CDR1 SGDLS, CDR2 YYNGEE. CDR3 in amino acids: CASSVDRNTEAFF. The CDR3 coding sequence is TGTGCCAGCAGCGTCGACAGAAACACTGAAGCTTTCTTT.